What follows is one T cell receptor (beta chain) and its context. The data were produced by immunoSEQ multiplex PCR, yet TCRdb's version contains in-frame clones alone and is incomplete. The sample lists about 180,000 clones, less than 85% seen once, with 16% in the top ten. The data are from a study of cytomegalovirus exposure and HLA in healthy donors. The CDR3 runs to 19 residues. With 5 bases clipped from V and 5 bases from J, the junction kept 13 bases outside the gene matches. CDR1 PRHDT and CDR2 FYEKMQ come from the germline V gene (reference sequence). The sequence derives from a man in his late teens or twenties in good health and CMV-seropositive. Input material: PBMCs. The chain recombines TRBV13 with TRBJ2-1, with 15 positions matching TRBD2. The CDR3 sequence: CASSTWTSGRGGGDNEQFF. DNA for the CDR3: TGTGCCAGCAGCACATGGACTAGCGGGAGGGGAGGTGGGGACAATGAGCAGTTCTTC.